The present entry profiles one T cell receptor beta chain with its context. This specimen belongs to a study of identifying expanded T cells in peripheral blood. During the collection period, no donor immune events like infections were recorded. The table came from immunoSEQ multiplex PCR; TCRdb's copy has only in-frame clones and leaves some out. This table holds about 130,000 clones, 86% found once. Trimming removed 6 bases at V and 8 bases at J, with 10 bases between. This CDR3 comprises 12 residues. Looked up from germline, CDR1 is MNHEY and CDR2 is SVGAGI. The clonotype was recovered from a person aged 18 to 70 in good health. The chain has TRBV6-5 and TRBJ1-4; D gene unclear. The sample was blood. The CDR3 loop reads CASRGLGEKLFF. The DNA of the CDR3 is TGTGCCAGCAGGGGCCTCGGGGAAAAACTGTTTTTT.